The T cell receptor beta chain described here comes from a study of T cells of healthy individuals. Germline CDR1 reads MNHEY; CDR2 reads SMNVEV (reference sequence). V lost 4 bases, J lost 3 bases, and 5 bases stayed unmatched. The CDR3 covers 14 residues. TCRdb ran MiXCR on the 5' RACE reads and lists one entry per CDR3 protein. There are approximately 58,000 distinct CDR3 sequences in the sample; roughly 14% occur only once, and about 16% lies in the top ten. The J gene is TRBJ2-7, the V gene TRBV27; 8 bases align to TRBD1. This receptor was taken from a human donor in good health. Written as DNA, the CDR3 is TGTGCCAGCAGTTCTCAGGACAGGGTCTACGAGCAGTACTTC. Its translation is CASSSQDRVYEQYF.